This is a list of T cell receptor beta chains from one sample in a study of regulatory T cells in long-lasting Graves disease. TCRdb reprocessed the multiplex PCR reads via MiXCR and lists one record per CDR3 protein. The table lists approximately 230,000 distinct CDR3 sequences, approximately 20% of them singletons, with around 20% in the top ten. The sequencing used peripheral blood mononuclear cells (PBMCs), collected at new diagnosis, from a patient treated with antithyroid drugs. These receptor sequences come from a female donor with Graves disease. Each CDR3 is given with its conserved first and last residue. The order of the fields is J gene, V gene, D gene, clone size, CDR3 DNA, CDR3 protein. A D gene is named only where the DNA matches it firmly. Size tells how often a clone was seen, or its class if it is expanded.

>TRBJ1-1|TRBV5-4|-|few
TGTGCCAGCAGCTTGGTTCAGGGAAGGAACACTGAAGCTTTCTTT
CASSLVQGRNTEAFF
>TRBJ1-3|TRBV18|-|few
TGTGCCAGCTCACCAGGAGTACCGGGAAACACCATATATTTT
CASSPGVPGNTIYF
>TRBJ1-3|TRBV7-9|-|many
TGTGCCAGCAGCTTAGTTGGGGGCGAAAACACCATATATTTT
CASSLVGGENTIYF
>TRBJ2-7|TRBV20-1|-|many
TGCAGTGCTAGAGATATAGGCGGGCAACCCTCCTACGAGCAGTACTTC
CSARDIGGQPSYEQYF
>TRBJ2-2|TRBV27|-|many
TGTGCCAGCAGTAGCCTAGCCCAGGGTACCGGGGAGCTGTTTTTT
CASSSLAQGTGELFF
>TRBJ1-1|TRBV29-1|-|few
TGCAGCGTTCACATCCGTCCAGGGGAGAGCACTGAAGCTTTCTTT
CSVHIRPGESTEAFF
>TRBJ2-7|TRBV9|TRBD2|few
TGTGCCAGCAGCCTACGAGCGGGAGGGCCCTGGGGCGAGCAGTACTTC
CASSLRAGGPWGEQYF
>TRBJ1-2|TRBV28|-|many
TGTGCCAGCAGTCCTAGCCCCGTGAGATATGGCTACACCTTC
CASSPSPVRYGYTF
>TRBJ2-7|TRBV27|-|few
TGTGCCAGCAGTTCGTTGGCTAGGAGCTCCTACGAGCAGTACTTC
CASSSLARSSYEQYF
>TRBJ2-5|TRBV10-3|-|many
TGTGCCATCAGTGGGGCCTTAGGGGTAGTAGGAGGAGAGACCCAGTACTTC
CAISGALGVVGGETQYF
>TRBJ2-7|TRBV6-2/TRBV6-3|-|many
TGTGCCAGCAGGACTCCCTCGGGGGCCGCCACTAACGAGCAGTACTTC
CASRTPSGAATNEQYF
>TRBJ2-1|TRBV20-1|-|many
TGCAGTGCTAGTTTGGCAACCGATGAGCAGTTCTTC
CSASLATDEQFF